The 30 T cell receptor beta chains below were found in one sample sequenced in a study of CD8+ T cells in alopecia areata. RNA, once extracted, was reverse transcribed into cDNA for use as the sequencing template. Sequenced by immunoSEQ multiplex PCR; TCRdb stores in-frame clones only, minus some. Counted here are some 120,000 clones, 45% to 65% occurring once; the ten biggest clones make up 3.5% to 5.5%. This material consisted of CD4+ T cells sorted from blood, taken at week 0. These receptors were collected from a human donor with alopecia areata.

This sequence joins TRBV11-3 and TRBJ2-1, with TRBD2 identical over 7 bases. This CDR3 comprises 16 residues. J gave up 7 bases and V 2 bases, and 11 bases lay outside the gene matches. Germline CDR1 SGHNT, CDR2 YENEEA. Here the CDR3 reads CASSLRFTGGGNEQFF. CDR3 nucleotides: TGTGCCAGCAGCTTACGGTTCACGGGAGGAGGAAATGAGCAGTTCTTC.

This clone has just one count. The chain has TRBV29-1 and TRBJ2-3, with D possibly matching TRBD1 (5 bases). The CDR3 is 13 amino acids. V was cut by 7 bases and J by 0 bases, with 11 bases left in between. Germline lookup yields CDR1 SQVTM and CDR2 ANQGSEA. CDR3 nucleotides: TGCAGCGGCGGACAACCAAGCACAGATACGCAGTATTTT. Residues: CSGGQPSTDTQYF.

CDR3: CASSIVDGVTGELFF. The CDR3 nucleotides read TGTGCCAGTAGTATAGTGGACGGGGTCACCGGGGAGCTGTTTTTT. The chain combines TRBV19 with TRBJ2-2; possible D gene TRBD2, 5 bases. With 1 base removed from V and 4 bases from J, the gap between germline ends came to 10 bases. This CDR3 is 15 amino acids long. Germline CDR1 reads LNHDA; CDR2 reads SQIVND (reference sequence).

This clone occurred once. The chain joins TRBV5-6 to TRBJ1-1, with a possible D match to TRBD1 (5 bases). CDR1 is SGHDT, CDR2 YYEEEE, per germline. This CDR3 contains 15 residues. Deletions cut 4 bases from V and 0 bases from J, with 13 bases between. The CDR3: CASSGAGSMNTEAFF. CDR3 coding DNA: TGTGCCAGCAGCGGGGCCGGGTCGATGAACACTGAAGCTTTCTTT.

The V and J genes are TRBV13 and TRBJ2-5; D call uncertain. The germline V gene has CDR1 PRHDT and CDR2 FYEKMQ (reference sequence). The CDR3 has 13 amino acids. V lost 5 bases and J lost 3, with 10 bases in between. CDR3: CASSPGLEETQYF. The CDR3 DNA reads TGTGCCAGCAGCCCCGGTCTGGAAGAGACCCAGTACTTC.

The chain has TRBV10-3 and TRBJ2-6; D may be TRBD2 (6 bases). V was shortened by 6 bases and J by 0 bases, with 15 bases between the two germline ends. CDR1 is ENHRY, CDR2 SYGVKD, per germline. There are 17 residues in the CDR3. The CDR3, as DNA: TGTGCCATCAGGCGAGGCGGGGCCTACTCTGGGGCCAACGTCCTGACTTTC. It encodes CAIRRGGAYSGANVLTF.

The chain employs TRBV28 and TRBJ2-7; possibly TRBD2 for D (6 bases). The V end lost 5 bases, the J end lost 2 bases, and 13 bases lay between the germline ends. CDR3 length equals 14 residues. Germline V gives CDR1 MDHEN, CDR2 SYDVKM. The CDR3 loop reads CASSPRGTAYEQYF. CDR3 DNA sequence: TGTGCCAGCAGTCCTCGGGGGACCGCCTACGAGCAGTACTTC.

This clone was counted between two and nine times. CDR3 nucleotide sequence: TGCGCCAGCAGCCGAAACAGAAACTACGAGCAGTACTTC. Residues: CASSRNRNYEQYF. The rearrangement uses TRBV4-1 and TRBJ2-7; D ambiguous. Germline V CDR1 and CDR2: MGHRA, YSYEKL. Trimming took 4 bases from V and 3 from J, leaving 10 bases between them. This CDR3 is 13 amino acids long.

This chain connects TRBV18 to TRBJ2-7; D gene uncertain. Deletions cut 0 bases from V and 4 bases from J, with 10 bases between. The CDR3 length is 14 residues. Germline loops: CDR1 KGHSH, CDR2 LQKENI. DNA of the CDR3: TGTGCCAGCTCACCACCCGGTCAAGCGTACGAGCAGTACTTC. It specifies CASSPPGQAYEQYF.

CDR3 in DNA: TGCAGCGTTGAAGGAACGGGACAGGGGTTCAATGAGCAGTTCTTC. Translation: CSVEGTGQGFNEQFF. The chain carries TRBV29-1 and TRBJ2-1, with 10 nucleotides matching TRBD1. Germline V lookup: CDR1 SQVTM, CDR2 ANQGSEA. The CDR3 loop spans 15 amino acids. The trim removed 1 base at V and 6 bases at J, leaving 6 bases unmatched.

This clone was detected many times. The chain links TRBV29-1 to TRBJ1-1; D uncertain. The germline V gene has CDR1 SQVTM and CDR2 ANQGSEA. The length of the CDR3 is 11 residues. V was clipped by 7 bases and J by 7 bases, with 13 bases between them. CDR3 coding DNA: TGCAGCGGCCAAGGTCAGGTTGAAGCTTTCTTT. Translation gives CSGQGQVEAFF.

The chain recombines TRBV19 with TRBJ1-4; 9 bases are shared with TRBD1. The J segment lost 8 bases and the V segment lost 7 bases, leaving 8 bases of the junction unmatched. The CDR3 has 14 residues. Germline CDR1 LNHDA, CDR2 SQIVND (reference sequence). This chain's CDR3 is CASTEQGAREKLFF. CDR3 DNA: TGTGCCAGTACAGAACAGGGGGCGCGCGAAAAACTGTTTTTT.

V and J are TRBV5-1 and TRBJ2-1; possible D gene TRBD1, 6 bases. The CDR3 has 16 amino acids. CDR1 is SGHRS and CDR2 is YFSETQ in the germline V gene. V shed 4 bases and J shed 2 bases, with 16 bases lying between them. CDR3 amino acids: CASSLRRQEPYNEQFF. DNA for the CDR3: TGCGCCAGCAGCCTACGAAGACAGGAACCCTACAATGAGCAGTTCTTC.

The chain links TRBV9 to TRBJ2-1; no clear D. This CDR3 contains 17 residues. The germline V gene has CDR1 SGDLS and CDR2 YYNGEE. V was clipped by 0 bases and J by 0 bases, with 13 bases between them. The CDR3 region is CASSVVKLLSSYNEQFF. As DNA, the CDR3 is TGTGCCAGCAGCGTAGTTAAACTCCTGAGCTCCTACAATGAGCAGTTCTTC. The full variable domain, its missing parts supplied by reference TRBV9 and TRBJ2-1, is DSGVTQTPKHLITATGQRVTLRCSPRSGDLSVYWYQQSLDQGLQFLIQYYNGEERAKGNILERFSAQQFPDLHSELNLSSLELGDSALYFCASSVVKLLSSYNEQFFGPGTRLTVL.

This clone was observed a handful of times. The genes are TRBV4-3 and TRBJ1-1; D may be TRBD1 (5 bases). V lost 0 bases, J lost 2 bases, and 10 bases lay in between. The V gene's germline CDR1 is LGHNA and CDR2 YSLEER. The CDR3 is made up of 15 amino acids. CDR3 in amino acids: CASSQDWGGNTEAFF. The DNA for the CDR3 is TGCGCCAGCAGCCAAGATTGGGGCGGCAACACTGAAGCTTTCTTT.

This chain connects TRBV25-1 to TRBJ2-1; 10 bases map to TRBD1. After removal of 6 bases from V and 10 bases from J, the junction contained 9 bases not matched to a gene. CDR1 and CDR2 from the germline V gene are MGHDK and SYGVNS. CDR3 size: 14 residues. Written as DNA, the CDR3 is TGTGCCAGCAGGAGGACAGGGGGGAGCGGCGAGCAGTTCTTC. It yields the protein CASRRTGGSGEQFF.

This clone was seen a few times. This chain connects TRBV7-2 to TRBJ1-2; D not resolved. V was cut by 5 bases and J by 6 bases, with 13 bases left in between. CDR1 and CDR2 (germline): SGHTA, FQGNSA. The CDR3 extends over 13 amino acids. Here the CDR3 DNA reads TGTGCCAGCAGCCCGGGCCAAGTCGATGGCTACACCTTC. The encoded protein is CASSPGQVDGYTF.

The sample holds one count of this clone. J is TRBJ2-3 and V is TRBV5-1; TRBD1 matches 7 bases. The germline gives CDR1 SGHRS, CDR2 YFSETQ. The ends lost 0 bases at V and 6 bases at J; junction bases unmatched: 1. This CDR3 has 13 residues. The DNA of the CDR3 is TGCGCCAGCAGCTTGGAAGGGGGCGATACGCAGTATTTT. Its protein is CASSLEGGDTQYF.

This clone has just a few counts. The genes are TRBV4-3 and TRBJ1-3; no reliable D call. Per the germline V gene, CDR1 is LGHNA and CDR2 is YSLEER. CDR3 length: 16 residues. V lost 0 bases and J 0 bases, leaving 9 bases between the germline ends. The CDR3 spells CASSQDLRHSGNTIYF. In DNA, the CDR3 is TGCGCCAGCAGCCAAGATCTCAGGCACTCTGGAAACACCATATATTTT.

CDR3 sequence (DNA): TGTGCCAGCAGCACGACGACAGGGGTTGGAGCTGAAGCTTTCTTT. This sequence encodes CASSTTTGVGAEAFF. The V and J genes are TRBV7-2 and TRBJ1-1, with TRBD1 matching over 8 bases. Germline CDR1 is SGHTA and CDR2 is FQGNSA. The CDR3 runs to 15 residues. Losses at the gene ends were 5 bases for V and 6 bases for J; bases not matched to a gene: 11. The full variable domain, with the rest looked up from reference TRBV7-2 and TRBJ1-1, is GAGVSQSPSNKVTEKGKDVELRCDPISGHTALYWYRQSLGQGLEFLIYFQGNSAPDKSGLPSDRFSAERTGGSVSTLTIQRTQQEDSAVYLCASSTTTGVGAEAFFGQGTRLTVV.

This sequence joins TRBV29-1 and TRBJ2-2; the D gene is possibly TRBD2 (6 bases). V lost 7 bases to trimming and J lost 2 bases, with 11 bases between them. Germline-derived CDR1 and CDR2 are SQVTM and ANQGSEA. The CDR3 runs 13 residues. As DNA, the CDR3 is TGCAGCGCCGGGACTTTAAACACCGGGGAGCTGTTTTTT. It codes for CSAGTLNTGELFF.

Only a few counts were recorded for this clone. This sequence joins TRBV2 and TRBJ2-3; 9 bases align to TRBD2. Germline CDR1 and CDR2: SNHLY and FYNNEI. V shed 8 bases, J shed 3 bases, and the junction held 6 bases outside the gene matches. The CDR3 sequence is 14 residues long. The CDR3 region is CASSYSGGTDTQYF. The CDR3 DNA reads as TGTGCCAGCTCATATAGCGGGGGTACAGATACGCAGTATTTT.

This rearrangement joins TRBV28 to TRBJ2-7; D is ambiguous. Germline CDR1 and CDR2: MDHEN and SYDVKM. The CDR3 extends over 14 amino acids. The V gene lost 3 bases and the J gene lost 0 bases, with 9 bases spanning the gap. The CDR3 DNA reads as TGTGCCAGCAGTTTGTTGGGGAACTCCTACGAGCAGTACTTC. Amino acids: CASSLLGNSYEQYF.

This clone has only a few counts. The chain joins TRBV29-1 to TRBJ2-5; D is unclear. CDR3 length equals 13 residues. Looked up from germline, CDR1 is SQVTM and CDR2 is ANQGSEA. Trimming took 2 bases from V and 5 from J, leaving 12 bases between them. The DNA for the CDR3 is TGCAGCGTTGAACCCCGGGTGAGGGAGACCCAGTACTTC. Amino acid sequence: CSVEPRVRETQYF.

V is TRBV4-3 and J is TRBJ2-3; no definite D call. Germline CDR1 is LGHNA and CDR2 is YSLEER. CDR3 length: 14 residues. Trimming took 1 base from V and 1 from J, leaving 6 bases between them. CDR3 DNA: TGCGCCAGCAGCCAAGGGGTGCGCACAGATACGCAGTATTTT. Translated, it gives CASSQGVRTDTQYF.

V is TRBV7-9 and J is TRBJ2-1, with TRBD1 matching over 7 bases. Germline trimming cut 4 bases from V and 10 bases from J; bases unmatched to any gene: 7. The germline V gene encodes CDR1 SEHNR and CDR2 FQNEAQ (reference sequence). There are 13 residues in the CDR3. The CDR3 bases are TGTGCCAGCAGCTCCCGACAGGGAGTCGAGCAGTTCTTC. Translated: CASSSRQGVEQFF.

The CDR3 DNA follows: TGTGCCAGCGGTCGAGGTATTGCGGGGCTACAAGAGACCCAGTACTTC. It is translated as CASGRGIAGLQETQYF. This rearrangement joins TRBV27 to TRBJ2-5; D may be TRBD2 (6 bases). There are 16 residues in the CDR3. The V and J ends lost 8 bases and 2 bases respectively, with 21 bases between them. In germline, CDR1 is MNHEY, CDR2 SMNVEV (reference sequence).

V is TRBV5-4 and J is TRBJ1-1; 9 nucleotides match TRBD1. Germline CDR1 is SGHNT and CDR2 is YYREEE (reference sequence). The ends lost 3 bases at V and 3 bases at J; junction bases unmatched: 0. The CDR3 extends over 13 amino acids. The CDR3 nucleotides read TGTGCCAGCAGCTGGGACAGGGACACTGAAGCTTTCTTT. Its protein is CASSWDRDTEAFF.

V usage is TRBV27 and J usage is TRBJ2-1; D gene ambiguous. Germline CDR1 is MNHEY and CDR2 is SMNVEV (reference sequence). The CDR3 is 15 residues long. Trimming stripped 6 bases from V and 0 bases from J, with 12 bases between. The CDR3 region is CASRLNSHSYNEQFF. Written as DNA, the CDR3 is TGTGCCAGCAGACTAAACAGCCACTCCTACAATGAGCAGTTCTTC.

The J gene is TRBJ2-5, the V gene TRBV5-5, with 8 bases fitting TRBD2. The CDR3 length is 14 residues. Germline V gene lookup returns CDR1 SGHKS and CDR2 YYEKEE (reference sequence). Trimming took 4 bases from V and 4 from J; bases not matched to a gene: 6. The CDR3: CASSQRTSIETQYF. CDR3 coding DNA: TGTGCCAGCAGCCAACGGACTAGCATAGAGACCCAGTACTTC.